The rows below give T cell receptor beta chains drawn from one sample of a study of Graves' ophthalmopathy and Graves' hyperthyroidism. TCRdb recomputed calls from the multiplex PCR reads with MiXCR, one row per CDR3 protein. The data show hundreds of thousands of distinct CDR3 sequences, with 20% to 25% seen just once and around 6.5% held by the top ten. Material for sequencing was peripheral blood. These receptors came from a woman aged 18 to 35 with stable Graves' hyperthyroidism. Some clones in this sample may be carry-over from other donors' samples. CDR3s include the opening cysteine and the closing phenylalanine or tryptophan.

V gene	J gene	CDR3 protein
TRBV10-3	TRBJ2-3	CAIREQGLTTDTQYF
TRBV30	TRBJ2-7	CAWSEGSSYEQYF
TRBV10-3	TRBJ1-6	CAISADGTSYNSHLHF
TRBV20-1	TRBJ2-4	CSARQTSGLAKNIKYF
TRBV19	TRBJ1-6	CASSIAGTGDSPLHF
TRBV29-1	TRBJ1-2	CSVEDPAGSGGYTF
TRBV25-1	TRBJ1-1	CASSDQLRAFF
TRBV12-3/TRBV12-4	TRBJ1-1	CASSSAFRENTEAFF
TRBV6-2/TRBV6-3	TRBJ1-5	CASSYSILGTFLDQPQHF
TRBV12-3/TRBV12-4	TRBJ2-5	CASSLGTSGRVGETQYF
TRBV27	TRBJ1-5	CASSEQGQARQPQHF
TRBV12-3/TRBV12-4	TRBJ2-4	CASSPPGTEGKNIKYF
TRBV7-6	TRBJ1-1	CASSLVPGSTEAFF
TRBV12-3/TRBV12-4	TRBJ2-7	CASSPTGDPYEQYF
TRBV12-3/TRBV12-4	TRBJ1-2	CATTTGGTYGYTF
TRBV12-3/TRBV12-4	TRBJ2-7	CASSPPTADFYYEQYF
TRBV28	TRBJ2-7	CASSLPGSRREQYF
TRBV30	TRBJ1-2	CAWSYSSRGGYTF
TRBV15	TRBJ2-2	CATSRETDLGGELFF
TRBV7-9	TRBJ2-7	CASSSNTGTVTYEQYF
TRBV12-3/TRBV12-4	TRBJ1-1	CASSPSYRVEAFF
TRBV28	TRBJ2-5	CASSTGLGRQETQYF
TRBV15	TRBJ2-4	CATSREMGAKNIQYF
TRBV3-1	TRBJ1-1	CASSQVLRGAKNTEAFF
TRBV10-3	TRBJ2-7	CAIKDGTGTYEQYF
TRBV5-1	TRBJ1-2	CASSRRGELNYGYTF
TRBV7-3	TRBJ2-2	CASSLSVRGVDTGELFF
TRBV12-3/TRBV12-4	TRBJ1-6	CASSSGGYNSPLHF
TRBV4-1	TRBJ2-4	CASSQGQIAKNIQYF
TRBV6-6	TRBJ1-1	CASPSSLGREAFF
TRBV3-1	TRBJ1-6	CASSPDRGIAPLHF
TRBV6-2/TRBV6-3	TRBJ2-2	CASSSGGLAGVGTGELFF
TRBV12-3/TRBV12-4	TRBJ1-1	CASRTGTVNTEAFF
TRBV12-3/TRBV12-4	TRBJ1-6	CASSFQGRGSPLHF
TRBV5-4	TRBJ2-7	CASSPGQSVGSYEQYF
TRBV30	TRBJ2-2	CAWNGGRVNAGELFF
TRBV3-1	TRBJ1-6	CASSQDRPGQGLNSPLHF
TRBV10-1	TRBJ2-2	CASSEGQNTGELFF
TRBV5-1	TRBJ2-5	CASSVGTGGPETQYF
TRBV10-3	TRBJ1-6	CAIRGDLNSPLHF
TRBV6-5	TRBJ1-1	CASQQGRTEAFF
TRBV19	TRBJ2-7	CASSIGLTYEQYF
TRBV6-1	TRBJ1-1	CATSLNTEAFF
TRBV2	TRBJ1-2	CASSEATIRARRYTF
TRBV12-3/TRBV12-4	TRBJ2-7	CASRPPNGEQYF
TRBV6-1	TRBJ1-1	CASSEWPMNTEAFF
TRBV27	TRBJ2-7	CASSFSAGGEQYF